A selection of T cell receptor beta chains follows, all from one sample in a study of shared clonotypes between healthy human individuals. The table came from immunoSEQ multiplex PCR; TCRdb's copy has only in-frame clones and leaves some out. The table lists about 2.5 million clones, 92% of them singletons. The material sequenced was naive CD4+ T cells from PBMCs. These receptors originate from a man in his late teens or twenties in good health. Some clones in this sample may be carry-over from other donors' samples. The CDR3 runs from the conserved cysteine through the conserved F or W. The D gene is left open where the match is weak. Size is stated for part of the rows, as once, few or many counts, or as a class when the clone is expanded.

V gene	J gene	D gene	clone size	CDR3 protein	CDR3 DNA
TRBV7-2	TRBJ2-3	NA	NA	CASSLPRTDTQYF	TGTGCCAGCAGCTTACCGAGAACAGATACGCAGTATTTT
TRBV5-1	TRBJ2-2	NA	few	CASRPGVTGELFF	TGCGCCAGCAGGCCAGGGGTTACCGGGGAGCTGTTTTTT
TRBV11-3	TRBJ2-7	NA	NA	CASSLGGKSYEQYF	TGTGCCAGCAGCTTGGGCGGGAAGTCCTACGAGCAGTACTTC
TRBV6-5	TRBJ1-1	NA	NA	CASSKGGEAFF	TGTGCCAGCAGTAAGGGAGGTGAAGCTTTCTTT
TRBV11-2	TRBJ1-4	TRBD1	NA	CASSAGQGGEKLFF	TGTGCCAGCAGCGCAGGACAGGGGGGGGAAAAACTGTTTTTT
TRBV15	TRBJ2-7	NA	NA	CATSRGETIEQYF	TGTGCCACCAGCAGAGGGGAGACGATTGAGCAGTACTTC
TRBV5-4	TRBJ2-5	NA	NA	CASSLGQREETQYF	TGTGCCAGCAGCTTGGGCCAGCGTGAGGAGACCCAGTACTTC
TRBV7-2	TRBJ2-6	NA	NA	CASSLAGAPGANVLTF	TGTGCCAGCAGCTTAGCAGGGGCCCCAGGAGCCAACGTCCTGACTTTC
TRBV5-4	TRBJ1-4	NA	NA	CASSPGGSNEKLFF	TGTGCCAGCAGCCCGGGGGGGTCTAATGAAAAACTGTTTTTT
TRBV4-3	TRBJ1-2	NA	NA	CASSQALTFDSYYGYTF	TGCGCCAGCAGCCAAGCCCTTACCTTTGACAGCTACTATGGCTACACCTTC
TRBV5-4	TRBJ1-2	NA	NA	CASSSSLAGYTF	TGTGCCAGCAGCTCCAGCCTCGCTGGCTACACCTTC
TRBV6-5	TRBJ1-2	TRBD1	NA	CASSRAEGALYGYTF	TGTGCCAGCAGCCGCGCGGAGGGGGCGCTCTATGGCTACACCTTC
TRBV5-8	TRBJ2-2	TRBD2	NA	CASSPTGTKNTGELFF	TGTGCCAGCAGCCCCACCGGGACTAAGAACACCGGGGAGCTGTTTTTT
TRBV14	TRBJ1-1	NA	NA	CASSQDRPGRVGTEAFF	TGTGCCAGCAGCCAAGATCGCCCGGGCAGGGTTGGGACTGAAGCTTTCTTT
TRBV1	TRBJ2-3	NA	NA	CTSSQIQGREVRSTDTQYF	TGCACCAGCAGCCAGATCCAGGGGCGGGAGGTAAGGAGCACAGATACGCAGTATTTT
TRBV30	TRBJ2-7	TRBD1	NA	CAWSKDRGIYEQYF	TGTGCCTGGAGTAAGGACAGGGGAATCTACGAGCAGTACTTC
TRBV9	TRBJ1-1	TRBD1	NA	CASSLTGGTEAFF	TGTGCCAGCAGCCTCACAGGGGGGACTGAAGCTTTCTTT
TRBV5-1	TRBJ2-1	NA	NA	CASSLFGGDNEQFF	TGCGCCAGCAGCTTGTTTGGGGGCGACAATGAGCAGTTCTTC
TRBV6-5	TRBJ1-1	NA	few	CASSYAGTGNTEAFF	TGTGCCAGCAGTTACGCCGGGACGGGGAACACTGAAGCTTTCTTT
TRBV5-1	TRBJ1-2	TRBD1	few	CASSLTGAYGYTF	TGCGCCAGCAGCTTGACAGGGGCCTATGGCTACACCTTC
TRBV18	TRBJ1-1	NA	NA	CASKGTSNTEAFF	TGTGCCAGCAAAGGGACATCGAACACTGAAGCTTTCTTT
TRBV6-1	TRBJ2-3	NA	once	CASGEVPTDTQYF	TGTGCCAGCGGGGAGGTGCCCACAGATACGCAGTATTTT